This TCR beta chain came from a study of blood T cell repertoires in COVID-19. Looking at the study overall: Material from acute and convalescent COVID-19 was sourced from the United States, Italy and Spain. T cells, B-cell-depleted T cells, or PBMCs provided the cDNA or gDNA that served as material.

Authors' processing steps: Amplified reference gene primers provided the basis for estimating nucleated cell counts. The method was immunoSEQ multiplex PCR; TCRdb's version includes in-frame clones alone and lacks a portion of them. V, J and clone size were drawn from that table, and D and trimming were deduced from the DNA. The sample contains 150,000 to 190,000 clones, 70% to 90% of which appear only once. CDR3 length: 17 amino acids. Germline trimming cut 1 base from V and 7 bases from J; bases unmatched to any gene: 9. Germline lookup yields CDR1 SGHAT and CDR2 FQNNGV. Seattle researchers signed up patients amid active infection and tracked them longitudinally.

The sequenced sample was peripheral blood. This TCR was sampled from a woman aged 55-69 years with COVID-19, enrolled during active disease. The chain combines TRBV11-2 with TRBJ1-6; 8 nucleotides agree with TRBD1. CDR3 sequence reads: CASSLVTGQGANSPLHF. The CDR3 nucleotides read TGTGCCAGCAGCTTAGTGACAGGACAGGGAGCGAATTCACCCCTCCACTTT.